What follows is one T cell receptor beta chain and its context. The clone's antigen remains unknown. No base-level quality is on record; no much larger clone is a single base apart. The CDR3 regions of human TCRbeta chains were analyzed by immunosequencing. As for how the authors treated the data: Repertoire TCRs were matched against a reference library of SARS-CoV-2-specific TCRs generated with the MIRA antigen-specificity platform. Breadth meant the fraction of unique TCRs that were SARS-CoV-2-associated, whereas depth meant the fraction of total T cells that were SARS-CoV-2-associated. Using the MIRA data, each spike-specific TCR was mapped to the spike region that the TCR reacts to and placed in a CD4 or CD8 class. Log10-transformed breadth and depth values were compared by one-way ANOVA with Sidak's multiple comparisons tests. TCRdb retrieved this table from immuneACCESS and kept in-frame rearrangements only. Not all clones are present; in checked studies, unresolved V genes account for under half, and no reason is known for the remainder. V, J and clone size were drawn from that table, and D and trimming were deduced from the DNA. The sample table lists around 110,000 clones, around 93% of them with a count of one. Jointly, the top ten make up 7.5% to 9.5% of the sample.

Reading the germline V gene gives CDR1 LGHNA and CDR2 YSLEER. The CDR3 covers 17 residues, taking in both the cysteine and the phenylalanine. Only the CDR3 portion is preserved as DNA: 51 bases, with reading frame beginning at the first base. V gives up 1 base and J gives up 1 base, and the segment between their germline ends measures 11 bases. This entry comes from a study of T cell responses to AZD1222 COVID-19 vaccine (dated by TCRdb to about 2021). Regarding the complete study: TCR sequencing was performed for over 230 trial participants, of whom around 200 were given two doses of AZD1222 and approximately 25 were given two doses of MenACWY control vaccine. Trial participants were enrolled into age subgroups of 18-55, 56-69 and 70-plus years, which contained roughly 140, 27 and 60 TCR-sequenced participants, respectively. General findings and caveats noted by the study authors: The vaccine-associated CD4 TCRs covered the entire spike protein, and the dominant responses fell in regions 160-218 and 743-854. Most participants were white British and females outnumbered males, and the authors suggested that clonal diversity may have been underestimated. The 56-69-year group was small, and its depth increase did not reach significance, likely because of low power. After two AZD1222 doses, both the breadth and the depth of spike-specific TCRs were significantly higher than at day 0 and than in MenACWY recipients. Because no day 14 peak-response samples were available, the repertoires could be characterized only after the peak T cell response. Reportedly, almost half of the unique spike-specific TCRs recognized epitopes lying outside the regions that are mutated in the B.1.351 and B.1.1.7 variants. Conclusions about previously exposed vaccinees are limited, since just a handful of AZD1222 recipients were seropositive for SARS-CoV-2 at baseline.

The meaning of the sample's time point label: about 28 days (+/-7) after the second vaccine dose. AZD1222 recipients whose second dose came at about 4 weeks and those whose second dose came at about 12 weeks were combined into one group, since spike-specific TCR depth and breadth did not differ between the two schedules. Vaccinee samples were obtained from the UK trials COV001 and COV002, which included a single-blind randomized controlled phase 2/3 trial of AZD1222 (ChAdOx1 nCoV-19) in healthy adults. For TCRbeta chain sequencing, PBMC samples were collected from trial participants at day 0 and at day 28 after the second dose.

The rearrangement joined TRBV4-3 to TRBJ1-6, with no D gene named confidently. The specimen comprised peripheral blood, sampled 28 days after the second AZD1222 dose. The sequence was obtained from an adult who received the AZD1222 COVID-19 vaccine. The CDR3 has the sequence CASSQGRSGSYNSPLHF. The nucleotide sequence reads as follows: TGCGCCAGCAGCCAAGGGAGAAGTGGTTCCTATAATTCACCCCTCCACTTT.